The 30 T cell receptor beta chains listed next were all sequenced from one sample in a study of blood T cells in healthy people across ages. A second PCR, run for about 6 to 11 cycles, used a sample-barcoded 5' primer plus a J-beta primer mix. MiXCR was run by TCRdb on the 5' RACE reads, yielding one entry per CDR3 protein. The sample includes around 650,000 distinct CDR3 sequences, roughly 32% of them seen just once. Material for sequencing was blood. The source of these receptors is a woman over 75 in good health.

This clonotype was found a few times. This chain connects TRBV6-5 to TRBJ2-2, with D perhaps TRBD2 (5 bases). Germline lookup yields CDR1 MNHEY and CDR2 SVGAGI. Trimming took off 9 bases at V and 5 bases at J, with 16 bases between the two ends. This CDR3 comprises 14 residues. This CDR3 reads CASYPGSGTGELFF. The CDR3 DNA follows: TGTGCCAGTTACCCTGGGAGTGGGACCGGGGAGCTGTTTTTT.

There are many counts of this clonotype. The chain is built from TRBV15 and TRBJ1-4; weak D call: TRBD1 (5 bases). There are 22 residues in the CDR3. Trimming took off 9 bases at V and 0 bases at J, with 35 bases between the two ends. Germline CDR1 is LNHNV and CDR2 is YYDKDF (reference sequence). CDR3 sequence: CATDLQGTGPPSGSTTNEKLFF. CDR3 nucleotide sequence: TGTGCCACAGACCTTCAGGGTACCGGCCCGCCGTCTGGGTCAACAACTAATGAAAAACTGTTTTTT. Using reference TRBV15 and TRBJ1-4 for the parts outside the CDR3, the full variable domain is DAMVIQNPRYQVTQFGKPVTLSCSQTLNHNVMYWYQQKSSQAPKLLFHYYDKDFNNEADTPDNFQSRRPNTSFCFLDIRSPGLGDTAMYLCATDLQGTGPPSGSTTNEKLFFGSGTQLSVL.

This clonotype appeared once. The V gene is TRBV20-1, the J gene TRBJ2-5; no firm D call. Germline CDR1 and CDR2: DFQATT and SNEGSKA (reference sequence). V lost 7 bases to trimming and J lost 0 bases, with 18 bases between them. The CDR3 contains 15 residues. CDR3 in DNA: TGCAGTGTCATCCCCCTGACACGACACCAAGAGACCCAGTACTTC. It translates to CSVIPLTRHQETQYF.

This sequence joins TRBV29-1 and TRBJ2-5; D is unresolved. CDR1 and CDR2 (germline): SQVTM, ANQGSEA. The CDR3 covers 12 residues. The ends were cut back, 4 bases at V and 2 bases at J, with 8 bases in the middle. The CDR3 DNA follows: TGCAGCGTTGGGTCCCTTCAAGAGACCCAGTACTTC. The encoded protein is CSVGSLQETQYF.

This clonotype was observed at least ten times. V is TRBV6-1 and J is TRBJ2-5; the match to TRBD2 covers 7 bases. After removal of 0 bases from V and 2 bases from J, the junction contained 6 bases not matched to a gene. Germline V gene sequence: CDR1 MNHNS, CDR2 SASEGT. The CDR3 is 16 amino acids. The CDR3 DNA sequence: TGTGCCAGCAGTGAAGCAGCGGGACCGAGGCAAGAGACCCAGTACTTC. It specifies CASSEAAGPRQETQYF.

This clonotype was seen a few times. CDR3 residues: CASSIQGASAGELFF. The DNA of the CDR3 is TGTGCCAGCAGCATACAGGGGGCATCGGCCGGGGAGCTGTTTTTT. This sequence joins TRBV7-2 and TRBJ2-2; TRBD1 agrees at 9 bases. This CDR3 spans 15 amino acids. Trimming at V came to 5 bases and at J to 6 bases, leaving 7 bases not matched to a gene. CDR1 is SGHTA, CDR2 FQGNSA, per germline.

This clonotype was picked up a small number of times. The chain carries TRBV6-5 and TRBJ2-5, with 7 positions matching TRBD1. Trimming cost V 6 bases and J 11 bases; bases outside gene matches: 15. CDR1 and CDR2 (germline): MNHEY, SVGAGI. This CDR3 has 14 residues. CDR3 region: CASRPGQFVGEQYF. Here the CDR3 DNA reads TGTGCCAGCAGGCCGGGACAGTTCGTGGGGGAGCAGTACTTC.

The rearrangement joins TRBV12-3 or TRBV12-4 to TRBJ2-7, with 12 bases that match TRBD2. The CDR3 spans 16 residues. The trim removed 3 bases at V and 3 bases at J, leaving 6 bases unmatched. The CDR3 here is CASSFSSGLAGYEQYF. The CDR3, as DNA: TGTGCCAGCAGTTTCTCCTCGGGACTAGCGGGCTACGAGCAGTACTTC.

Points on this clonotype: A much larger clone differs from this one at a single base, so this may be a read error. The chain combines TRBV20-1 with TRBJ2-1, with D possibly matching TRBD1 (6 bases). The V end lost 5 bases, the J end lost 10 bases, and 21 bases lay between the germline ends. Germline V gives CDR1 DFQATT, CDR2 SNEGSKA (reference sequence). The CDR3 consists of 14 residues. CDR3 bases: TGCAGTGCTGAAGGCTGGGTTGGGGGCTACGAGCAGTTCTTC. This sequence encodes CSAEGWVGGYEQFF.

This clonotype has at least ten counts. The V call is TRBV5-1, the J call TRBJ2-1, with TRBD2 matching over 11 bases. CDR3 length: 16 residues. Trimming removed 0 bases from V and 10 bases from J; junction bases left unmatched: 9. Germline V CDR1 and CDR2: SGHRS, YFSETQ. The CDR3 is CASSLGSSGGFHEQFF. The DNA for the CDR3 is TGCGCCAGCAGCTTGGGGTCTAGCGGGGGGTTTCACGAGCAGTTCTTC. Full variable domain (remainder filled in from reference TRBV5-1 and TRBJ2-1): KAGVTQTPRYLIKTRGQQVTLSCSPISGHRSVSWYQQTPGQGLQFLFEYFSETQRNKGNFPGRFSGRQFSNSRSEMNVSTLELGDSALYLCASSLGSSGGFHEQFFGPGTRLTVL.

This chain uses TRBV5-1 with TRBJ2-4; TRBD1 matches 10 bases. Germline trimming cut 3 bases from V and 7 bases from J; bases unmatched to any gene: 1. Germline-derived CDR1 and CDR2 are SGHRS and YFSETQ. The CDR3 runs 13 residues. CDR3 in DNA: TGCGCCAGCAGCTGGGACAGGGGTAACATTCAGTACTTC. Amino acid sequence: CASSWDRGNIQYF.

In its sample, this clonotype was seen many times. The rearrangement uses TRBV2 and TRBJ2-7, with 10 nucleotides matching TRBD1. Germline lookup yields CDR1 SNHLY and CDR2 FYNNEI. With V trimmed by 8 bases and J by 4 bases, 8 bases remained unmatched. The CDR3 totals 14 residues. This CDR3 reads CASLSGTGEYEQYF. The CDR3 DNA reads as TGTGCCAGCCTTTCCGGGACAGGGGAGTACGAGCAGTACTTC.

J is TRBJ1-5 and V is TRBV2; the D gene is possibly TRBD1 (6 bases). The length of the CDR3 is 16 residues. Per the germline V gene, CDR1 is SNHLY and CDR2 is FYNNEI. V was clipped by 6 bases and J by 2 bases, with 17 bases between them. CDR3 region: CASSGSGARGNQPQHF. The CDR3, as DNA: TGTGCCAGCAGCGGGTCGGGGGCGCGAGGCAATCAGCCCCAGCATTTT.

This clonotype was counted ten times or more. V usage is TRBV15 and J usage is TRBJ2-1; 9 bases agree with TRBD1. CDR3 size: 14 residues. Losses at the gene ends were 6 bases for V and 7 bases for J; bases not matched to a gene: 7. Germline CDR1 reads LNHNV; CDR2 reads YYDKDF (reference sequence). The CDR3 DNA is TGTGCCACCAGAAAACCCGGGACAGGGAATGAGCAGTTCTTC. Protein product: CATRKPGTGNEQFF.

This clonotype was detected ten times or more. The chain joins TRBV24-1 to TRBJ2-1, with TRBD2 identical over 12 bases. There are 17 residues in the CDR3. Trimming at V came to 3 bases and at J to 6 bases, leaving 8 bases not matched to a gene. The V gene's germline CDR1 is KGHDR and CDR2 SFDVKD. DNA for the CDR3: TGTGCCACCAGTGATCCTATGACTAGCGGGGGTCGCAATGAGCAGTTCTTC. Encoded protein: CATSDPMTSGGRNEQFF.

This clonotype was counted at least ten times. The chain is built from TRBV2 and TRBJ2-5, with D perhaps matching TRBD1 or TRBD2 (5 bases each). The CDR3 length is 13 residues. Per germline, CDR1 SNHLY and CDR2 FYNNEI. The V gene lost 6 bases and the J gene lost 3 bases, with 11 bases spanning the gap. The CDR3 protein is CASSPGRKETQYF. The CDR3 bases are TGTGCCAGCAGCCCGGGACGGAAAGAGACCCAGTACTTC.

V gene TRBV20-1 combines with J gene TRBJ2-3, with 12 positions matching TRBD2. This CDR3 is 16 amino acids long. V lost 3 bases to trimming and J lost 5 bases; unmatched junction nucleotides: 9. The germline gives CDR1 DFQATT, CDR2 SNEGSKA (reference sequence). The CDR3 spells CSASGLAGGNRDTQYF. In nucleotides, the CDR3 is TGCAGTGCTAGTGGCCTAGCGGGGGGGAATCGAGATACGCAGTATTTT.

The V and J genes are TRBV30 and TRBJ1-1, with D possibly matching TRBD1 (6 bases). V was cut by 2 bases and J by 3 bases, with 10 bases left in between. CDR1 is GTSNPN, CDR2 SVGIG, per germline (reference sequence). This CDR3 region has 13 residues. The CDR3 coding sequence is TGTGCCTGGAGTAAGGGGGGGGACACTGAAGCTTTCTTT. Translating it yields CAWSKGGDTEAFF.

This clonotype was counted many times. This chain joins TRBV7-2 and TRBJ2-5; tentative D call: TRBD2 (5 bases). Germline V gene data show CDR1 as SGHTA and CDR2 as FQGNSA. The CDR3 loop spans 14 amino acids. Trimming cost V 1 base and J 4 bases, with 10 bases left between them. CDR3: CASSLEGSSETQYF. The CDR3 DNA reads as TGTGCCAGCAGCTTAGAAGGGAGTTCAGAGACCCAGTACTTC. The complete variable domain, with remaining parts taken from reference TRBV7-2 and TRBJ2-5, reads GAGVSQSPSNKVTEKGKDVELRCDPISGHTALYWYRQSLGQGLEFLIYFQGNSAPDKSGLPSDRFSAERTGGSVSTLTIQRTQQEDSAVYLCASSLEGSSETQYFGPGTRLLVL.

This clonotype was seen a few times. The DNA of the CDR3 is TGTGCCATCAAAAACCAGAACACTGAAGCTTTCTTT. Protein product: CAIKNQNTEAFF. This rearrangement joins TRBV10-3 to TRBJ1-1; D unresolved. The CDR3 has 12 amino acids. Germline V gene data show CDR1 as ENHRY and CDR2 as SYGVKD. V lost 7 bases and J 1 base, leaving 7 bases between the germline ends.

The chain has TRBV11-2 and TRBJ2-3; 10 bases are a match to TRBD2. The CDR3 length is 15 residues. The germline gives CDR1 SGHAT, CDR2 FQNNGV. V lost 4 bases and J lost 10; bases outside the gene matches: 11. CDR3 DNA sequence: TGTGCCAGCAGCTCAGATCTAGCGGGGGCGGGGGCGCAGTATTTT. This codes for CASSSDLAGAGAQYF. The full variable domain, completed using reference TRBV11-2 and TRBJ2-3, is EAGVAQSPRYKIIEKRQSVAFWCNPISGHATLYWYQQILGQGPKLLIQFQNNGVVDDSQLPKDRFSAERLKGVDSTLKIQPAKLEDSAVYLCASSSDLAGAGAQYFGPGTRLTVL.

This clonotype was recorded many times. The chain carries TRBV6-5 and TRBJ2-1; D is possibly TRBD1 or TRBD2 (5 bases each). Germline V gene data show CDR1 as MNHEY and CDR2 as SVGAGI. The V end was cut by 10 bases, the J end by 3 bases, with 22 bases between. This CDR3 comprises 16 residues. CDR3 region: CATKRDPVESYNEQFF. DNA for the CDR3: TGTGCCACCAAACGGGACCCCGTTGAGAGCTACAATGAGCAGTTCTTC.

Only one count was recorded for this clonotype. The chain carries TRBV5-1 and TRBJ2-7, with D perhaps being TRBD1 or TRBD2 (5 bases each). V was cut by 3 bases and J by 0 bases, with 16 bases left in between. Germline V gene data show CDR1 as SGHRS and CDR2 as YFSETQ. This CDR3 region has 16 residues. The CDR3 DNA reads TGCGCCAGCAGCTGGAGTGGGACCGAGAGCTCCTACGAGCAGTACTTC. It encodes CASSWSGTESSYEQYF.

This clonotype was counted ten times or more. The chain employs TRBV5-1 and TRBJ2-1; D is perhaps TRBD1 or TRBD2 (5 bases each). In germline, CDR1 is SGHRS, CDR2 YFSETQ. Deletions cut 2 bases from V and 6 bases from J, with 15 bases between. This CDR3 is 15 amino acids long. The CDR3 loop reads CASSFDGAGSNEQFF. The CDR3 nucleotides are TGCGCCAGCAGCTTTGACGGGGCCGGTTCCAATGAGCAGTTCTTC. The whole variable domain, filled in from reference TRBV5-1 and TRBJ2-1, reads KAGVTQTPRYLIKTRGQQVTLSCSPISGHRSVSWYQQTPGQGLQFLFEYFSETQRNKGNFPGRFSGRQFSNSRSEMNVSTLELGDSALYLCASSFDGAGSNEQFFGPGTRLTVL.

V is TRBV20-1 and J is TRBJ2-5; no reliable D call. The CDR3 has 12 amino acids. Trimming left V 6 bases short and J 2 bases short, with 10 bases between. CDR1 is DFQATT, CDR2 SNEGSKA, per germline (reference sequence). CDR3: CSAGRMQETQYF. CDR3 DNA sequence: TGCAGTGCGGGAAGGATGCAAGAGACCCAGTACTTC.

This clonotype came up a few times. The V and J genes are TRBV18 and TRBJ2-2, with D unresolved. The germline V and J ends were trimmed by 4 bases and 3 bases, with 9 bases remaining between them. CDR3 length equals 14 residues. The germline V gene has CDR1 KGHSH and CDR2 LQKENI. The CDR3 coding sequence is TGTGCCAGCTCACTCTTAAGGGACACCGGGGAGCTGTTTTTT. Its translation is CASSLLRDTGELFF.

Regarding this clonotype: A read error is possible here, since a much larger clone lies one base away. The chain employs TRBV7-2 and TRBJ2-7; 9 nucleotides agree with TRBD1. CDR1 and CDR2 from the germline V gene are SGHTA and FQGNSA. CDR3 length equals 16 residues. V was clipped by 8 bases and J by 0 bases; unmatched bases: 11. CDR3: CASWGNRGHGSYEQYF. CDR3 sequence (DNA): TGTGCCAGCTGGGGAAACAGGGGGCATGGCTCCTACGAGCAGTACTTC.

This clonotype was counted at least ten times. The rearrangement uses TRBV9 and TRBJ2-1; D perhaps matches TRBD1 (6 bases). This CDR3 comprises 15 residues. V was trimmed by 0 bases and J by 5 bases, leaving 12 bases between them. Per germline, CDR1 SGDLS and CDR2 YYNGEE. For the CDR3, the DNA is TGTGCCAGCAGCGTAGGTATGGACAGAAACAATGAGCAGTTCTTC. It codes for CASSVGMDRNNEQFF.

This clonotype appeared many times. The chain carries TRBV27 and TRBJ2-3; TRBD2 aligns across 8 bases. The CDR3 loop spans 15 amino acids. In germline, CDR1 is MNHEY, CDR2 SMNVEV (reference sequence). The V gene end was trimmed by 2 bases and the J gene end by 2 bases; junction bases not matched to a gene: 3. CDR3 in amino acids: CASSLTGGTTDTQYF. The CDR3 DNA is TGTGCCAGCAGTTTAACGGGGGGGACCACAGATACGCAGTATTTT.

On this clonotype itself: This could be a read error, since a much larger clone is one nucleotide away. The rearrangement joins TRBV6-1 to TRBJ1-2, with 7 bases fitting TRBD1. There are 14 residues in the CDR3. Germline CDR1 reads MNHNS; CDR2 reads SASEGT. The CDR3 DNA reads TGTGTCAGCGCTCCTAACAGGGGCATATATGGCTACACCTTC. It codes for CVSAPNRGIYGYTF.